One sample yielded the 12 T cell receptor beta chains listed below, sequenced in a study of cytomegalovirus exposure and HLA in healthy donors. Primers for the PCR totalled 60 Vbeta and 13 Jbeta. The repertoire was sequenced with immunoSEQ multiplex PCR; TCRdb's copy has only in-frame clones and lacks some. The table lists roughly 150,000 clones, approximately 68% of them singletons. The specimen sequenced was PBMCs. The receptor source for this set is a man aged 35-49 years in good health and CMV-seronegative.

V usage is TRBV30 and J usage is TRBJ1-4; a weak D match, TRBD1 (5 bases). The germline CDR1 and CDR2 sequences are GTSNPN and SVGIG (reference sequence). V shed 2 bases and J shed 3 bases, with 7 bases lying between them. The CDR3 spans 13 residues. The CDR3 loop is CAWSRGANEKLFF. CDR3 nucleotides: TGTGCCTGGAGTCGGGGGGCTAATGAAAAACTGTTTTTT.

This clone is a singleton in its sample. The CDR3 bases are TGTGCCAGCAGCTTCCAAGGGGGATACGAGCAGTACTTC. Its protein product is CASSFQGGYEQYF. The chain employs TRBV7-8 and TRBJ2-7; D might be TRBD1 (6 bases). CDR1 SGHVS and CDR2 FQNEAQ come from the germline V gene. CDR3 length: 13 residues. Trimming removed 3 bases at V and 4 bases at J, with 10 bases between.

This clone was counted a single time. The CDR3 protein is CASSTTGTSGLEQYF. The CDR3 DNA is TGTGCCAGCTCAACTACCGGGACTAGCGGTTTAGAGCAGTACTTC. This sequence joins TRBV18 and TRBJ2-7, with TRBD2 identical over 11 bases. Trimming cost V 5 bases and J 7 bases; bases outside gene matches: 10. The CDR3 contains 15 residues. Germline lookup yields CDR1 KGHSH and CDR2 LQKENI.

This clone was observed once. This chain joins TRBV9 and TRBJ1-1; 7 nucleotides match TRBD1. Germline V gene lookup returns CDR1 SGDLS and CDR2 YYNGEE. The CDR3 has 13 residues. With V trimmed by 3 bases and J by 7 bases, 6 bases remained unmatched. The CDR3 nucleotides are TGTGCCAGCAGCGCCGGGACAGACTATGAAGCTTTCTTT. Translation gives CASSAGTDYEAFF.

The V call is TRBV12-5, the J call TRBJ1-5; TRBD1 matches 9 bases. The CDR3 has 14 amino acids. Trimming at V came to 5 bases and at J to 7 bases, leaving 6 bases not matched to a gene. CDR1 and CDR2 (germline): LGHNT, FRNRAP. This chain's CDR3 is CASGIDRGYQPQHF. The CDR3 DNA sequence: TGTGCTAGTGGTATAGACAGGGGGTACCAGCCCCAGCATTTT.

V and J are TRBV29-1 and TRBJ1-1; a possible D gene is TRBD1 (6 bases). CDR1 is SQVTM and CDR2 is ANQGSEA in the germline V gene. The CDR3 has 12 residues. V was cut by 3 bases and J by 6 bases, with 11 bases left in between. The CDR3 loop reads CSVDKGHAEAFF. DNA of the CDR3: TGCAGCGTTGACAAGGGACATGCTGAAGCTTTCTTT.

The chain employs TRBV2 and TRBJ2-7, with 10 positions matching TRBD2. Germline loops: CDR1 SNHLY, CDR2 FYNNEI. The V segment lost 7 bases and the J segment 5 bases; nucleotides outside the gene matches: 11. The CDR3 sequence is 15 residues long. DNA for the CDR3: TGTGCCAGCACGGGGCTAGCGGGAGTGGGTAACGAGCAGTACTTC. It is translated as CASTGLAGVGNEQYF.

The V gene is TRBV10-2, the J gene TRBJ1-5, with a weak D call TRBD1 (6 bases). Trimming cost V 0 bases and J 2 bases, with 14 bases left between them. This CDR3 has 17 residues. Germline CDR1 and CDR2: WSHSY and SAAADI. The CDR3 nucleotides are TGCGCCAGCAGTGAGTCGATAGGGGACATACGCAATCAGCCCCAGCATTTT. Translation: CASSESIGDIRNQPQHF.

The rearrangement uses TRBV7-7 and TRBJ2-5; 7 bases fit TRBD2. Germline V gene lookup returns CDR1 SSHAT and CDR2 FNYEAQ (reference sequence). This CDR3 spans 15 amino acids. V gave up 5 bases and J gave up 1 base; unmatched junction bases: 7. The DNA for the CDR3 is TGTGCCAGCAGCCGTCTACCGGGGGGCCAAGAGACCCAGTACTTC. It is translated as CASSRLPGGQETQYF.

The chain links TRBV5-1 to TRBJ2-7, with D hard to call. In germline, CDR1 is SGHRS, CDR2 YFSETQ. The V and J ends lost 0 bases and 3 bases respectively, with 10 bases between them. The CDR3 is made up of 14 amino acids. CDR3 in DNA: TGCGCCAGCAGCTTGGCAGGTACTGACTACGAGCAGTACTTC. As protein: CASSLAGTDYEQYF.

This clone was recorded a few times. J is TRBJ2-5 and V is TRBV6-5; 8 bases align to TRBD1. The CDR3 covers 14 residues. Germline values: CDR1 MNHEY, CDR2 SVGAGI. V lost 6 bases and J lost 5; bases outside the gene matches: 8. The CDR3 sequence: CASRRQGLGETQYF. In DNA, the CDR3 is TGTGCCAGCAGAAGACAGGGGCTAGGGGAGACCCAGTACTTC.

This clone was observed a few times. CDR3 protein: CASSLVGQLGYGYTF. DNA of the CDR3: TGTGCCAGCAGTTTAGTGGGACAGCTTGGATATGGCTACACCTTC. V and J are TRBV28 and TRBJ1-2, with 7 bases lining up with TRBD1. V gave up 2 bases and J gave up 5 bases; unmatched junction bases: 8. The CDR3 extends over 15 amino acids. Germline V lookup: CDR1 MDHEN, CDR2 SYDVKM.